The entry that follows covers one TCR beta chain sequence. CDR1 and CDR2 from the germline V gene are SGHAT and FQDESV (reference sequence). The length of the CDR3 is 19 residues. V was cut by 0 bases and J by 1 base, with 18 bases left in between. Sequenced by immunoSEQ multiplex PCR; TCRdb stores in-frame clones only, minus some. This table has 50,000 to 80,000 clones, less than 90% appearing once. These data come from a study of technical replicates of blood from a few donors. The sequence was collected from a human donor in good health. Some clones in this sample may be carry-over from other donors' samples. V is TRBV11-1 and J is TRBJ2-2; D might be TRBD2 (6 bases). Input material: PBMCs. Here the CDR3 reads CASSLAQGRATRNTGELFF. As DNA, the CDR3 is TGTGCCAGCAGCTTAGCGCAGGGTAGGGCGACTAGGAACACCGGGGAGCTGTTTTTT.